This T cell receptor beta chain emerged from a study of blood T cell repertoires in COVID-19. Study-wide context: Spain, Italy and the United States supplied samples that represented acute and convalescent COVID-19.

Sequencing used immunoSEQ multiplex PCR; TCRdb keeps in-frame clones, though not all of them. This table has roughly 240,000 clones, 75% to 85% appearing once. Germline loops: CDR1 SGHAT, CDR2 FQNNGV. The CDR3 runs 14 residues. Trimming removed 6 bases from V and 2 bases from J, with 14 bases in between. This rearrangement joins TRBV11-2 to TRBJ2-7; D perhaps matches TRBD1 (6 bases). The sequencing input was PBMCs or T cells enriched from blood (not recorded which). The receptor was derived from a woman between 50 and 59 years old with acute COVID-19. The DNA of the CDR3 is TGTGCCAGCAGAAGGGCTGCAGGGGCCTACGAGCAGTACTTC. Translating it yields CASRRAAGAYEQYF.